Each of the 30 T cell receptor beta chains below was sequenced from the same sample in a study of cytotoxic CD8 clonotypes in ibrutinib-treated CLL. Only in-frame clones appear in the TCRdb table, and some are missing; sequencing was by immunoSEQ multiplex PCR. Of about 140,000 clones detected, around 82% appear once; the ten largest clones hold 7.6%. The source material was PBMCs, sampled after 36 months of ibrutinib treatment. The receptors shown here come from a human donor with chronic lymphocytic leukemia.

V is TRBV7-9 and J is TRBJ2-1, with TRBD1 matching 10 bases. CDR1 is SEHNR and CDR2 is FQNEAQ in the germline V gene (reference sequence). Trimming cost V 4 bases and J 0 bases; bases outside gene matches: 3. The CDR3 spans 16 residues. The DNA of the CDR3 is TGTGCCAGCAGCTCCGGGACAGGGGCCTCCTACAATGAGCAGTTCTTC. Amino acids: CASSSGTGASYNEQFF. Filled out from reference TRBV7-9 and TRBJ2-1, the complete variable domain reads DTGVSQNPRHKITKRGQNVTFRCDPISEHNRLYWYRQTLGQGPEFLTYFQNEAQLEKSRLLSDRFSAERPKGSFSTLEIQRTEQGDSAMYLCASSSGTGASYNEQFFGPGTRLTVL.

This clone was found a few times. The chain recombines TRBV2 with TRBJ1-2; D gene ambiguous. The CDR3 contains 15 residues. V was pared by 8 bases and J by 6 bases, with 22 bases between. CDR1 and CDR2 (germline): SNHLY, FYNNEI. CDR3 sequence: CASYLWSRARNGYTF. DNA for the CDR3: TGTGCCAGCTATCTGTGGAGTAGGGCTCGGAATGGCTACACCTTC.

Points on this clone: Other DNA sequences in this sample translate to the same CDR3. The rearrangement uses TRBV9 and TRBJ2-3, with 13 bases identical to TRBD2. The trim removed 0 bases at V and 6 bases at J, leaving 10 bases unmatched. Looked up from germline, CDR1 is SGDLS and CDR2 is YYNGEE. The CDR3 sequence is 18 residues long. DNA of the CDR3: TGTGCCAGCAGCGTAGGGGCAGGACTAGCGGGAGTATACGATACGCAGTATTTT. Translated: CASSVGAGLAGVYDTQYF.

The chain employs TRBV6-1 and TRBJ1-5; no definite D call. The CDR3 extends over 12 amino acids. The V gene's germline CDR1 is MNHNS and CDR2 SASEGT. CDR3 DNA sequence: TGTGCAATCGGTCGTCGAGATCAGCCCCAGCATTTT. Protein: CAIGRRDQPQHF.

This chain connects TRBV30 to TRBJ2-7, with unresolved D. This CDR3 region has 12 residues. Trimming pared 0 bases from V and 3 bases from J, leaving 6 bases between. The V gene's germline CDR1 is GTSNPN and CDR2 SVGIG (reference sequence). The DNA of the CDR3 is TGTGCCTGGAGTGTTTCGGGCTACGAGCAGTACTTC. It translates to CAWSVSGYEQYF.

This chain connects TRBV4-2 to TRBJ2-3; 11 bases align to TRBD2. Per germline, CDR1 LGHNA and CDR2 YNFKEQ. This CDR3 contains 17 residues. V lost 5 bases, J lost 4 bases, and 11 bases stayed unmatched. The CDR3 sequence: CASSNGLAGGFPDTQYF. The CDR3 DNA sequence: TGTGCCAGCAGCAACGGTCTAGCGGGAGGCTTCCCAGATACGCAGTATTTT.

The chain is built from TRBV14 and TRBJ2-6; the match to TRBD2 covers 10 bases. Germline values: CDR1 SGHDN, CDR2 FVKESK. V dropped 3 bases and J dropped 0; count of bases not matched to a gene: 5. CDR3 size: 18 residues. The CDR3 region has the DNA TGTGCCAGCAGCCACTTGACTAGCGGGCCCTCTGGGGCCAACGTCCTGACTTTC. Its protein is CASSHLTSGPSGANVLTF.

J is TRBJ2-3 and V is TRBV29-1; TRBD1 is a possible D gene (6 bases). V gave up 4 bases and J gave up 5 bases, with 13 bases separating them. The CDR3 loop spans 13 amino acids. Germline V CDR1 and CDR2: SQVTM, ANQGSEA. The CDR3: CSVGGQVRDTQYF. CDR3 nucleotides: TGCAGCGTTGGGGGGCAGGTTCGAGATACGCAGTATTTT.

This chain connects TRBV27 to TRBJ1-2; no clear D. Germline V gene data show CDR1 as MNHEY and CDR2 as SMNVEV (reference sequence). The CDR3 contains 13 residues. Trimming shortened V by 3 bases and J by 1 base, and 6 bases separated the two germline ends. The CDR3 is CASSLTSNYGYTF. The CDR3 region has the DNA TGTGCCAGCAGTTTGACCAGTAACTATGGCTACACCTTC.

This clone was seen just once. V is TRBV30 and J is TRBJ2-3; D gene ambiguous. Germline assignment: CDR1 GTSNPN and CDR2 SVGIG (reference sequence). The CDR3 is 14 residues long. V lost 2 bases and J lost 2, with 11 bases in between. CDR3 bases: TGTGCCTGGAGTAAACAGCGAGCCACAGATACGCAGTATTTT. This sequence encodes CAWSKQRATDTQYF.

The chain uses TRBV10-3 and TRBJ1-2, with no clear D. Germline V CDR1 and CDR2: ENHRY, SYGVKD. The V and J ends lost 7 bases and 4 bases respectively, with 19 bases between them. The CDR3 runs 15 residues. The CDR3 is CAINRQPVTSYGYTF. CDR3 sequence (DNA): TGTGCCATCAACCGGCAGCCCGTAACCTCCTATGGCTACACCTTC.

In its sample, this clone was seen a few times. The DNA of the CDR3 is TGTGCCAGCACTGGACAGCCGCGGGTTAATTCACCCCTCCACTTT. This gives the protein CASTGQPRVNSPLHF. The chain joins TRBV6-5 to TRBJ1-6; TRBD1 is a possible D gene (6 bases). CDR1 is MNHEY, CDR2 SVGAGI, per germline. With 7 bases removed from V and 6 bases from J, the gap between germline ends came to 16 bases. The CDR3 loop spans 15 amino acids.

This clone was detected only once. The chain carries TRBV30 and TRBJ2-5; 11 bases line up with TRBD2. After removal of 0 bases from V and 4 bases from J, the junction contained 4 bases not matched to a gene. The CDR3 has 15 residues. Germline assignment: CDR1 GTSNPN and CDR2 SVGIG (reference sequence). CDR3 nucleotide sequence: TGTGCCTGGAGTGTTGGTCTAGCGGGAGGAGAGACCCAGTACTTC. Encoded protein: CAWSVGLAGGETQYF. Drawing the rest from reference TRBV30 and TRBJ2-5, the complete variable domain is SQTIHQWPATLVQPVGSPLSLECTVEGTSNPNLYWYRQAAGRGLQLLFYSVGIGQISSEVPQNLSASRPQDRQFILSSKKLLLSDSGFYLCAWSVGLAGGETQYFGPGTRLLVL.

The chain recombines TRBV2 with TRBJ1-2; D call uncertain. V gave up 7 bases and J gave up 7 bases, with 19 bases separating them. The CDR3 consists of 14 residues. Germline V gene lookup returns CDR1 SNHLY and CDR2 FYNNEI. CDR3 amino acids: CASTPETTTRGYTF. Here the CDR3 DNA reads TGTGCCAGCACCCCTGAAACAACCACTCGTGGCTACACCTTC.

The rearrangement joins TRBV11-2 to TRBJ1-4; 9 bases are a match to TRBD1. Germline V lookup: CDR1 SGHAT, CDR2 FQNNGV. The CDR3 extends over 13 amino acids. V shed 7 bases and J 6 bases; nucleotides not matched to a gene: 3. The CDR3 loop is CASKGQGHEKLFF. As DNA, the CDR3 is TGTGCCAGCAAGGGACAGGGCCATGAAAAACTGTTTTTT. Drawing the rest from reference TRBV11-2 and TRBJ1-4, the complete variable domain is EAGVAQSPRYKIIEKRQSVAFWCNPISGHATLYWYQQILGQGPKLLIQFQNNGVVDDSQLPKDRFSAERLKGVDSTLKIQPAKLEDSAVYLCASKGQGHEKLFFGSGTQLSVL.

The gene calls are TRBV7-2 and TRBJ1-1, with D unclear. CDR1 and CDR2 (germline): SGHTA, FQGNSA. With 5 bases removed from V and 4 bases from J, the gap between germline ends came to 14 bases. The CDR3 is 14 residues long. The CDR3 bases are TGTGCCAGCAGCAAAGCTGCATTCCTCACTGAAGCTTTCTTT. Protein sequence: CASSKAAFLTEAFF.

This chain connects TRBV30 to TRBJ2-1; TRBD2 aligns across 11 bases. This CDR3 has 16 amino acids. CDR1 is GTSNPN, CDR2 SVGIG, per germline (reference sequence). Unmatched junction bases numbered 7, after V lost 1 base and J lost 5 bases. The CDR3 DNA reads TGTGCCTGGAGTGGTCAACTAGCGGGAGTCCACAATGAGCAGTTCTTC. It yields the protein CAWSGQLAGVHNEQFF.

Only a few counts were recorded for this clone. The chain uses TRBV19 and TRBJ2-2, with D possibly being TRBD2 (6 bases). From germline, CDR1 is LNHDA and CDR2 SQIVND (reference sequence). V gave up 5 bases and J gave up 7 bases, with 17 bases separating them. The CDR3 is 15 amino acids. The CDR3 bases are TGTGCCAGTAGTCCCCCCCCGGGGGTTTACGGGGAGCTGTTTTTT. The encoded protein is CASSPPPGVYGELFF.

This chain links TRBV7-9 with TRBJ2-7; 9 nucleotides agree with TRBD1. J was trimmed by 3 bases and V by 0 bases; bases with no gene match: 3. The CDR3 length is 15 residues. Per the germline V gene, CDR1 is SEHNR and CDR2 is FQNEAQ (reference sequence). The CDR3 region has the DNA TGTGCCAGCAGCTTAGCGAGGGGACAGGGCTACGAGCAGTACTTC. Its protein product is CASSLARGQGYEQYF.

The chain combines TRBV7-9 with TRBJ2-7, with TRBD2 matching 8 bases. This CDR3 has 15 amino acids. V lost 5 bases to trimming and J lost 0 bases; unmatched junction nucleotides: 6. Germline V gene data show CDR1 as SEHNR and CDR2 as FQNEAQ (reference sequence). CDR3 loop: CASSKSGSRSYEQYF. CDR3 DNA: TGTGCCAGCAGCAAGAGCGGGAGCCGCTCCTACGAGCAGTACTTC.

The chain employs TRBV6-6 and TRBJ2-1; D not resolved. The CDR3 spans 11 residues. V lost 5 bases to trimming and J lost 12 bases, with 11 bases between them. Germline assignment: CDR1 MNHNY and CDR2 SVGAGI (reference sequence). The CDR3 sequence: CASSDWSGQFF. CDR3 nucleotides: TGTGCCAGCAGTGATTGGTCTGGGCAGTTCTTC.

The chain carries TRBV28 and TRBJ1-5; no definite D call. V was cut by 6 bases and J by 0 bases, with 15 bases left in between. The CDR3 is 16 residues long. Germline CDR1 and CDR2: MDHEN and SYDVKM. CDR3 in amino acids: CASSRLTGYSNQPQHF. CDR3 nucleotide sequence: TGTGCCAGCAGCCGTCTCACGGGGTATAGCAATCAGCCCCAGCATTTT.

The gene calls are TRBV28 and TRBJ1-1; D unclear. CDR3 size: 15 residues. CDR1 is MDHEN, CDR2 SYDVKM, per germline. Trimming removed 4 bases at V and 4 bases at J, with 16 bases between. CDR3 sequence: CASSSSIGSLTEAFF. The CDR3 nucleotides read TGTGCCAGCAGTTCTTCTATAGGCAGCCTCACTGAAGCTTTCTTT.

The chain carries TRBV19 and TRBJ1-5; D is uncertain. The CDR3 contains 13 residues. The V and J ends lost 5 bases and 2 bases respectively, with 7 bases between them. In germline, CDR1 is LNHDA, CDR2 SQIVND (reference sequence). The CDR3 loop reads CASSPQGNQPQHF. Written as DNA, the CDR3 is TGTGCCAGTAGTCCTCAGGGCAATCAGCCCCAGCATTTT.

The chain carries TRBV18 and TRBJ2-7, with TRBD2 matching 8 bases. Losses at the gene ends were 5 bases for V and 1 base for J; bases not matched to a gene: 7. The CDR3 totals 15 residues. Germline lookup yields CDR1 KGHSH and CDR2 LQKENI. CDR3 coding DNA: TGTGCCAGCTCAACCGGTGGGACTAGGTCCTACGAGCAGTACTTC. This codes for CASSTGGTRSYEQYF.

The chain uses TRBV4-1 and TRBJ1-6, with 12 bases fitting TRBD1. The CDR3 runs to 16 residues. The ends lost 3 bases at V and 9 bases at J; junction bases unmatched: 6. Per germline, CDR1 MGHRA and CDR2 YSYEKL. The CDR3 here is CASSQDRDRGLSPLHF. CDR3 nucleotides: TGCGCCAGCAGCCAGGACCGGGACAGGGGGCTTTCACCCCTCCACTTT.

The chain's CDR3 is CASSFLGQGRITTGELFF. The CDR3 DNA sequence: TGTGCCAGCAGCTTTCTTGGGCAGGGACGTATAACCACCGGGGAGCTGTTTTTT. The V gene is TRBV7-6, the J gene TRBJ2-2, with D tentatively TRBD1 or TRBD2 (5 bases each). The CDR3 has 18 residues. Germline values: CDR1 SGHVS, CDR2 FNYEAQ. Trimming shortened V by 3 bases and J by 4 bases, and 21 bases separated the two germline ends.

This sequence joins TRBV7-3 and TRBJ2-3, with 9 nucleotides matching TRBD1. The junction had 3 bases not matched to a gene; V was cut back by 9 bases and J by 5 bases. The V gene's germline CDR1 is SGHTA and CDR2 FQGTGA. This CDR3 comprises 12 residues. The CDR3 DNA follows: TGTGCCAGACAGGGGGCTGGAGATACGCAGTATTTT. Protein product: CARQGAGDTQYF.

This clone turned up a few times. The CDR3 loop reads CASSLSGTAGTEAFF. In DNA, the CDR3 is TGTGCCAGCAGTTTATCAGGGACCGCCGGCACTGAAGCTTTCTTT. The chain combines TRBV27 with TRBJ1-1, with D perhaps matching TRBD1 (5 bases). CDR1 and CDR2 (germline): MNHEY, SMNVEV (reference sequence). There are 15 residues in the CDR3. V lost 0 bases and J lost 4, with 12 bases in between.

V is TRBV5-1 and J is TRBJ1-5; 8 bases are a match to TRBD1. CDR3 length: 13 residues. Germline lookup yields CDR1 SGHRS and CDR2 YFSETQ. V was pared by 4 bases and J by 11 bases, with 8 bases of the junction left unmatched. CDR3 region: CASSPRGPEAQHF. In nucleotides, the CDR3 is TGCGCCAGCAGCCCCAGGGGGCCGGAGGCCCAGCATTTT.